This T cell receptor beta chain was captured by sequencing in a study of blood T cells in healthy people across ages. The CDR3 loop spans 14 amino acids. Germline-derived CDR1 and CDR2 are SGHTA and FQGNSA. V gave up 4 bases and J gave up 8 bases; unmatched junction bases: 7. RNA extraction gave at least 5.5 micrograms of total RNA per sample. For the second PCR, which ran for about 7 to 11 cycles, a sample-barcoded 5' primer and a J-beta primer mix were used. MiXCR was run by TCRdb on the 5' RACE reads, yielding one entry per CDR3 protein. Counted here are 700,000 to 950,000 distinct CDR3 sequences, around 40% occurring once; the ten biggest clones make up around a fifth. This clonotype was counted between two and nine times. What it recognizes is unknown. General study findings and limits: Unsorted PBMC input precluded a conclusive naive versus antigen-experienced comparison. Higher diversity, along with more naive CD4+ cells, distinguished long-lived donors from aged donors.

The receptor was derived from a woman aged 55-70 years in good health. The V call is TRBV7-2, the J call TRBJ1-4; the match to TRBD1 covers 7 bases. Sequenced sample: blood. CDR3 DNA sequence: TGTGCCAGCAGCTACTCCCTACAGGGGGAAAAACTGTTTTTT. As protein: CASSYSLQGEKLFF.